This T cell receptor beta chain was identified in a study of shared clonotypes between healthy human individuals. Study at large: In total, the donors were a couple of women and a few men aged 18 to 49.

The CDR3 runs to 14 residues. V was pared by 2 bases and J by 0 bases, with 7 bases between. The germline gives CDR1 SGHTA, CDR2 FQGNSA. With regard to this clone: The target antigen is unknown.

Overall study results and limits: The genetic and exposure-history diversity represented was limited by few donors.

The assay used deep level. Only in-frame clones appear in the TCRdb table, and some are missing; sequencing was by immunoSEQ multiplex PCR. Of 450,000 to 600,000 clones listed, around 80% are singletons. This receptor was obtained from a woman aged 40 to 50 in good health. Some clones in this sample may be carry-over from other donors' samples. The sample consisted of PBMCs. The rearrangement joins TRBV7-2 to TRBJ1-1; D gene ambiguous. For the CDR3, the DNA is TGTGCCAGCAGCTTACAGGCCTTGAACACTGAAGCTTTCTTT. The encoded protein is CASSLQALNTEAFF.